This is a list of T cell receptor beta chains from one sample in a study of blood T cell repertoires in COVID-19. Clones were read by immunoSEQ multiplex PCR, and TCRdb kept only the in-frame ones, dropping some. The sample has about 74,000 clones, approximately 80% seen once. Sequenced: peripheral blood. The receptors come from a human donor in a cohort sampled during active COVID-19. Each CDR3 is given with its conserved first and last residue. The order of the fields is J gene, V gene, D gene, CDR3 protein. D genes are given only for firm matches.

>TRBJ2-3|TRBV5-5|NA
CASSFISASGTDTQYF
>TRBJ2-3|TRBV30|NA
CAWREGRGSDTQYF
>TRBJ1-1|TRBV7-3|TRBD1
CASSLGGQKNTEAFF
>TRBJ2-3|TRBV14|TRBD1
CASSQQTGSTDTQYF
>TRBJ2-5|TRBV27|NA
CASSRRGLEGETQYF
>TRBJ2-3|TRBV7-2|TRBD2
CASSLGASGGTDTQYF
>TRBJ1-2|TRBV30|NA
CAWSGLGGYTF
>TRBJ1-2|TRBV19|NA
CASSTRGQSNYGYTF
>TRBJ2-3|TRBV6-1|NA
CASSAVRTGGPHTQYF
>TRBJ2-7|TRBV4-2|TRBD1
CASSHRTGTLYEQYF
>TRBJ2-1|TRBV7-9|TRBD2
CASSAPLAGAYNEQFF
>TRBJ2-3|TRBV7-3|TRBD2
CASSDALLAGSPTDTQYF
>TRBJ1-1|TRBV7-2|TRBD1
CASSSGDRGFVTEAFF
>TRBJ2-7|TRBV15|TRBD1
CATSRGTGTYEQYF
>TRBJ1-3|TRBV24-1|TRBD1
CATSQGASGNTIYF
>TRBJ2-1|TRBV2|NA
CASSPTNEQFF
>TRBJ1-4|TRBV4-3|TRBD1
CASSQDLGQGKRKLFF
>TRBJ2-2|TRBV10-3|TRBD1
CAISEPGTGVSWTGELFF
>TRBJ2-1|TRBV7-2|NA
CASRMSSEQFF
>TRBJ2-1|TRBV9|TRBD2
CASSTLLAGEQFF
>TRBJ2-1|TRBV19|TRBD1
CASSVRDRGYNEQFF
>TRBJ1-5|TRBV27|TRBD1
CASSDRGLGNQPQHF
>TRBJ2-7|TRBV18|TRBD2
CASSLKTSGEPYEQYF
>TRBJ2-7|TRBV10-3|TRBD2
CAIRGGGGAYEQYF
>TRBJ2-1|TRBV5-1|NA
CASSPKGVISGAEQFF
>TRBJ1-3|TRBV4-3|NA
CASSPGEAFSGNTIYF
>TRBJ1-2|TRBV4-3|TRBD1
CASSLRQGPIGYTF
>TRBJ2-3|TRBV2|NA
CASSLTDTQYF
>TRBJ2-1|TRBV15|TRBD2
CATRPSGDYNEQFF
>TRBJ2-3|TRBV7-2|NA
CASSLVPRTDTQYF
>TRBJ1-5|TRBV9|TRBD1
CASAKGQGYNQPQHF
>TRBJ1-4|TRBV5-4|NA
CASSIDGVSEKLFF
>TRBJ1-2|TRBV30|NA
CAWTPPGIDGYTF
>TRBJ2-5|TRBV11-3|TRBD1
CASSPGTGGWETQYF
>TRBJ1-6|TRBV2|TRBD1
CASRSNRGGILSPLHF
>TRBJ2-1|TRBV11-3|TRBD2
CASSNLAGGLNEQFF